This TCR beta chain was sequenced for a study of control samples from healthy donors and cancer patients. Per germline, CDR1 SEHNR and CDR2 FQNEAQ (reference sequence). The CDR3 extends over 13 amino acids. Trimming removed 0 bases from V and 8 bases from J, with 8 bases in between. The protocol was immunoSEQ multiplex PCR, while the TCRdb copy is restricted to in-frame clones and leaves out a portion. The data show about 61,000 clones, 90% seen once. The TCR sequence derives from a man aged 60 to 69 with colorectal cancer. This chain joins TRBV7-9 and TRBJ2-1, with unresolved D. The material sequenced was PBMCs. The CDR3 sequence is CASSLALNYEQFF. CDR3 coding DNA: TGTGCCAGCAGCTTAGCGCTTAACTATGAGCAGTTCTTC. Using reference TRBV7-9 and TRBJ2-1 for the parts outside the CDR3, the full variable domain is DTGVSQNPRHKITKRGQNVTFRCDPISEHNRLYWYRQTLGQGPEFLTYFQNEAQLEKSRLLSDRFSAERPKGSFSTLEIQRTEQGDSAMYLCASSLALNYEQFFGPGTRLTVL.